This T cell receptor beta chain was identified in a study of T cell responses to AZD1222 COVID-19 vaccine. General study findings and limits: Mapped onto spike, vaccine-associated CD4 TCRs spanned it and were dominant at 160-218 and 743-854.

Second-dose recipients at about 4 or about 12 weeks were treated as one pooled group. A note on this clone: Its target is unknown.

TCRdb keeps only in-frame clones here, not all; method: immunoSEQ multiplex PCR. This table has approximately 110,000 clones, around 92% appearing once. Germline loops: CDR1 SEHNR, CDR2 FQNEAQ (reference sequence). Unmatched junction bases numbered 6, after V lost 5 bases and J lost 5 bases. This CDR3 has 15 residues. J is TRBJ1-4 and V is TRBV7-9; TRBD1 matches 9 bases. This material consisted of peripheral blood, taken 28 days after the second AZD1222 dose. This sequence was found in an adult who received the AZD1222 COVID-19 vaccine. The CDR3 is CASSPGQGWNEKLFF. CDR3 sequence (DNA): TGTGCCAGCAGCCCCGGACAGGGGTGGAATGAAAAACTGTTTTTT.